This T cell receptor beta chain was documented in a study of blood T cell repertoires in COVID-19. Study at large: Whether acute or convalescent, the COVID-19 samples came from the United States, Italy and Spain. The analysed material was cDNA or gDNA that came from T cells, B-cell-depleted T cells, or PBMCs.

As processed by the authors: Estimation of nucleated cell counts was performed using reference gene primer amplification. Profiled with immunoSEQ multiplex PCR; TCRdb holds only in-frame clones, not every one. V and J calls and clone size come straight from that table; D and trimming were deduced from the DNA. Of some 71,000 clones listed, approximately 90% are singletons. CDR3 length equals 17 residues. In germline, CDR1 is MGHRA, CDR2 YSYEKL. Trimming took 3 bases from V and 6 from J; bases not matched to a gene: 15. The chain employs TRBV4-1 and TRBJ1-2; 8 bases align to TRBD1. The sample comprised peripheral blood. This receptor was obtained from a woman between 18 and 29 years old with acute or convalescent COVID-19. The CDR3 coding sequence is TGCGCCAGCAGCCATCCCTTTCGGCCCCAGGGGGCGGATGGCTACACCTTC. Translated, it gives CASSHPFRPQGADGYTF.